The 7 T cell receptor beta chains presented below share a single source sample, sequenced in a study of blood T cell repertoires in COVID-19. Some clones are missing from TCRdb's copy, which holds only in-frame ones; the method was immunoSEQ multiplex PCR. Of around 100,000 clones listed, approximately 85% are singletons. Sequencing input: peripheral blood. These receptors all come from a man between 40 and 49 years old with acute or convalescent COVID-19.

The chain carries TRBV19 and TRBJ2-1, with TRBD2 identical over 11 bases. Germline assignment: CDR1 LNHDA and CDR2 SQIVND (reference sequence). The V segment lost 3 bases and the J segment 4 bases; nucleotides outside the gene matches: 11. CDR3 size: 18 residues. This CDR3 is CASSIGLAGGYLYNEQFF. DNA for the CDR3: TGTGCCAGTAGTATCGGGCTAGCGGGGGGATACCTATACAATGAGCAGTTCTTC.

This clone was recorded once. The chain employs TRBV5-4 and TRBJ1-2, with 8 bases that match TRBD1. The CDR3 covers 14 residues. Germline V gene sequence: CDR1 SGHNT, CDR2 YYREEE (reference sequence). J gave up 2 bases and V 4 bases, and 4 bases lay outside the gene matches. The CDR3 DNA reads TGTGCCAGCAGCGAGAACAGGGGGAACTATGGCTACACCTTC. Residues: CASSENRGNYGYTF.

The chain uses TRBV7-2 and TRBJ1-4; D ambiguous. V lost 5 bases and J 5 bases, leaving 15 bases between the germline ends. The CDR3 sequence is 15 residues long. CDR1 and CDR2 from the germline V gene are SGHTA and FQGNSA. The CDR3 coding sequence is TGTGCCAGCAGCGGCGGAATTTTTACGAATGAAAAACTGTTTTTT. Amino acids: CASSGGIFTNEKLFF.

In nucleotides, the CDR3 is TGTGCCAGCAGTGAATTGGTGGGGGCGGGCGGAGATACGCAGTATTTT. Protein sequence: CASSELVGAGGDTQYF. V is TRBV25-1 and J is TRBJ2-3; maybe TRBD1 (6 bases). Trimming removed 1 base from V and 5 bases from J, with 16 bases in between. From germline, CDR1 is MGHDK and CDR2 SYGVNS. This CDR3 contains 16 residues. Full variable domain (remainder filled in from reference TRBV25-1 and TRBJ2-3): EADIYQTPRYLVIGTGKKITLECSQTMGHDKMYWYQQDPGMELHLIHYSYGVNSTEKGDLSSESTVSRIRTEHFPLTLESARPSHTSQYLCASSELVGAGGDTQYFGPGTRLTVL.

The chain combines TRBV5-1 with TRBJ2-1; 8 bases line up with TRBD2. V was clipped by 1 base and J by 8 bases; unmatched bases: 8. CDR1 and CDR2 from the germline V gene are SGHRS and YFSETQ. The length of the CDR3 is 15 residues. The CDR3: CASSLNGGDWDEQFF. The DNA of the CDR3 is TGCGCCAGCAGCTTGAACGGGGGGGACTGGGATGAGCAGTTCTTC.

Comments on this clone: The sample has other DNA sequences that encode this CDR3 too. The chain joins TRBV18 to TRBJ1-2, with 8 bases aligning to TRBD1. Germline CDR1 KGHSH, CDR2 LQKENI. The CDR3 sequence is 14 residues long. Trimming removed 2 bases from V and 6 bases from J; junction bases left unmatched: 5. In DNA, the CDR3 is TGTGCCAGCTCACCAACGGACAGGGTAAATGGCTACACCTTC. As protein: CASSPTDRVNGYTF.

This clone occurred once. The chain joins TRBV5-5 to TRBJ1-5; tentative D call: TRBD1 (5 bases). The CDR3 sequence is 15 residues long. V dropped 2 bases and J dropped 0 bases, with 9 bases sitting between them. Germline V CDR1 and CDR2: SGHKS, YYEKEE (reference sequence). CDR3 DNA: TGTGCCAGCAGCTTAGAGACAGTTAGCAATCAGCCCCAGCATTTT. Encoded protein: CASSLETVSNQPQHF.